Shown below are 15 T cell receptor beta chains from a single sample sequenced in a study of T cell responses to AZD1222 COVID-19 vaccine. The table came from immunoSEQ multiplex PCR; TCRdb's copy has only in-frame clones and leaves some out. The sample lists about 110,000 clones, approximately 94% seen once, with around 3% in the top ten. Sequencing used peripheral blood, obtained 28 days after the second AZD1222 dose. Every receptor here comes from an adult who received the AZD1222 COVID-19 vaccine.

V and J are TRBV7-2 and TRBJ2-1; TRBD2 matches at 8 bases. The CDR3 is made up of 15 amino acids. Germline V gene sequence: CDR1 SGHTA, CDR2 FQGNSA. The V segment lost 2 bases and the J segment 9 bases; nucleotides outside the gene matches: 9. The CDR3 nucleotides are TGTGCCAGCAGCTTAACCGGGACTAGGCCGACTGAGCAGTTCTTC. Translated, it gives CASSLTGTRPTEQFF.

The CDR3 protein is CASGGQGYEKLFF. CDR3 in DNA: TGTGCCAGCGGAGGACAGGGTTACGAAAAACTGTTTTTT. The rearrangement joins TRBV7-9 to TRBJ1-4, with TRBD1 matching 8 bases. Germline-derived CDR1 and CDR2 are SEHNR and FQNEAQ (reference sequence). This CDR3 region has 13 residues. The junction had 7 bases not matched to a gene; V was cut back by 8 bases and J by 8 bases.

This clone was counted a few times. The chain employs TRBV3-1 (or the pseudogene TRBV3-2) and TRBJ2-1, with 7 positions matching TRBD2. The germline gives CDR1 LGHDT, CDR2 YNNKEL (reference sequence). This CDR3 region has 15 residues. The J segment lost 8 bases and the V segment lost 0 bases, leaving 7 bases of the junction unmatched. The CDR3 DNA reads as TGTGCCAGCAGCCAAGATCTAGCGGCTATCTATGAGCAGTTCTTC. This codes for CASSQDLAAIYEQFF.

The chain combines TRBV3-1 (or the pseudogene TRBV3-2) with TRBJ2-1, with 8 positions matching TRBD1. The CDR3 is made up of 16 amino acids. From germline, CDR1 is LGHDT and CDR2 YNNKEL (reference sequence). The V segment lost 1 base and the J segment 6 bases; nucleotides outside the gene matches: 8. CDR3 DNA sequence: TGTGCCAGCAGCCAAGGGGGAGACAGGGGTGTCAATGAGCAGTTCTTC. Translated: CASSQGGDRGVNEQFF.

The CDR3 DNA follows: TGTGCCAGCAGCTTGGTTTGGGGCTCCTACAATGAGCAGTTCTTC. It encodes CASSLVWGSYNEQFF. The chain carries TRBV5-5 and TRBJ2-1; no firm D call. The ends were cut back, 0 bases at V and 0 bases at J, with 7 bases in the middle. In germline, CDR1 is SGHKS, CDR2 YYEKEE (reference sequence). CDR3 length equals 15 residues.

This chain joins TRBV5-4 and TRBJ2-1, with D possibly being TRBD2 (6 bases). V dropped 4 bases and J dropped 4 bases, with 12 bases sitting between them. The CDR3 length is 14 residues. The germline V gene encodes CDR1 SGHNT and CDR2 YYREEE (reference sequence). The CDR3 is CASSPPGDYNEQFF. CDR3 nucleotides: TGTGCCAGCAGCCCCCCGGGAGATTACAATGAGCAGTTCTTC.

The rearrangement joins TRBV2 to TRBJ2-3, with TRBD2 matching over 7 bases. The germline gives CDR1 SNHLY, CDR2 FYNNEI. V trimming: 4 bases; J trimming: 2 bases; junction bases outside the gene matches: 3. This CDR3 comprises 14 residues. DNA for the CDR3: TGTGCCAGCAGTGTAGAGCGGGACACAGATACGCAGTATTTT. It encodes CASSVERDTDTQYF. The full variable domain, rest sourced from reference TRBV2 and TRBJ2-3, is EPEVTQTPSHQVTQMGQEVILRCVPISNHLYFYWYRQILGQKVEFLVSFYNNEISEKSEIFDDQFSVERPDGSNFTLKIRSTKLEDSAMYFCASSVERDTDTQYFGPGTRLTVL.

V is TRBV5-1 and J is TRBJ2-2; possibly TRBD2 for D (6 bases). Germline values: CDR1 SGHRS, CDR2 YFSETQ. This CDR3 spans 13 amino acids. V lost 3 bases and J 3 bases, leaving 6 bases between the germline ends. CDR3 residues: CASSWGDTGELFF. The CDR3 region has the DNA TGCGCCAGCAGCTGGGGGGACACCGGGGAGCTGTTTTTT.

This sequence joins TRBV12-5 and TRBJ1-1; D possibly corresponds to TRBD1 (6 bases). CDR1 and CDR2 from the germline V gene are LGHNT and FRNRAP. The CDR3 sequence is 14 residues long. Between the trimmed V and J ends, which lost 5 bases and 0 bases, there was a span of 10 bases. The CDR3 loop reads CASGNREMNTEAFF. CDR3 nucleotide sequence: TGTGCTAGTGGTAACAGGGAAATGAACACTGAAGCTTTCTTT.

The chain uses TRBV7-9 and TRBJ1-1; D gene ambiguous. The CDR3 runs 12 residues. Germline V gene data show CDR1 as SEHNR and CDR2 as FQNEAQ (reference sequence). Trimming left V 5 bases short and J 7 bases short, with 11 bases between. The DNA for the CDR3 is TGTGCCAGCAGCCCGGACGGAAATGAAGCTTTCTTT. Translation: CASSPDGNEAFF.

V is TRBV2 and J is TRBJ2-3, with a possible D match to TRBD2 (6 bases). Germline V lookup: CDR1 SNHLY, CDR2 FYNNEI. The V end was cut by 8 bases, the J end by 0 bases, with 12 bases between. The CDR3 length is 14 residues. CDR3 sequence reads: CASLPGLSTDTQYF. CDR3 nucleotide sequence: TGTGCCAGCCTCCCGGGACTCAGCACAGATACGCAGTATTTT.

V gene TRBV25-1 combines with J gene TRBJ1-2, with no clear D. The ends were cut back, 3 bases at V and 6 bases at J, with 8 bases in the middle. This CDR3 comprises 12 residues. Germline-derived CDR1 and CDR2 are MGHDK and SYGVNS. CDR3 protein: CASSEKWNGYTF. In DNA form, the CDR3 reads TGTGCCAGCAGTGAGAAATGGAATGGCTACACCTTC.

The J gene is TRBJ1-3, the V gene TRBV7-2; 10 bases are shared with TRBD1. Germline V CDR1 and CDR2: SGHTA, FQGNSA. V lost 5 bases to trimming and J lost 7 bases; unmatched junction nucleotides: 8. The CDR3 runs to 15 residues. The CDR3 reads CASSAPLGQGNTIYF. The CDR3 bases are TGTGCCAGCAGCGCACCCTTGGGACAGGGGAACACCATATATTTT.

This chain uses TRBV7-9 with TRBJ1-5; D not certain. This CDR3 is 14 amino acids long. V shed 5 bases and J shed 3 bases, with 11 bases lying between them. The germline V gene has CDR1 SEHNR and CDR2 FQNEAQ (reference sequence). CDR3 DNA: TGTGCCAGCAGCCCATCCGGGGACAATCAGCCCCAGCATTTT. Its translation: CASSPSGDNQPQHF.

This sequence joins TRBV7-9 and TRBJ1-3; tentative D call: TRBD1 (5 bases). Trimming cost V 3 bases and J 10 bases, with 16 bases left between them. The germline CDR1 and CDR2 sequences are SEHNR and FQNEAQ (reference sequence). The CDR3 runs to 14 residues. CDR3 DNA sequence: TGTGCCAGCAGCTTGGTTGCAGGCCCAGGGACCATATATTTT. Protein sequence: CASSLVAGPGTIYF.